Described below is a single T cell receptor beta chain sequence and its context. Antigen specificity is unknown. These data come from a study of cytomegalovirus exposure and HLA in healthy donors. V was cut by 5 bases and J by 7 bases, with 9 bases left in between. This CDR3 has 12 amino acids. Germline CDR1 reads MDHEN; CDR2 reads SYDVKM. Findings and caveats of the study: Association of roughly 18,000 TCR beta sequences with HLA alleles was found at 0.05 false discovery rate in a later analysis.

The PCR used 60 Vbeta and 13 Jbeta primers. Repertoires were generated with immunoSEQ multiplex PCR, while TCRdb's copy carries only in-frame clones and drops some. This table holds 100,000 to 150,000 clones, around four fifths found once. The chain employs TRBV28 and TRBJ1-5; D may be TRBD1 (6 bases). The receptor comes from a man aged 25 to 40 in good health and CMV-seropositive. The sequenced sample consisted of PBMCs. In DNA, the CDR3 is TGTGCCAGCAGTGGAGGACAGCAGCCCCAGCATTTT. It codes for CASSGGQQPQHF.